The 24 T cell receptor beta chains in this list originate from one sample, sequenced in a study of shared T cell receptors in the human thymus. The data were produced by immunoSEQ multiplex PCR, yet TCRdb's version contains in-frame clones alone and is incomplete. The profile covers hundreds of thousands of clones, with approximately 95% appearing a single time and roughly 0.02% taken by the ten largest. Input material: thymocytes. Every receptor here comes from a human donor.

The rearrangement uses TRBV6-5 and TRBJ1-2; no definite D call. V lost 11 bases to trimming and J lost 3 bases, with 1 base between them. The length of the CDR3 is 8 residues. Germline V lookup: CDR1 MNHEY, CDR2 SVGAGI. The CDR3 DNA sequence: TGTGCCCACTATGGCTACACCTTC. The encoded protein is CAHYGYTF.

This clone occurred once. The V and J genes are TRBV7-8 and TRBJ2-1; 12 nucleotides line up with TRBD1. Germline CDR1 and CDR2: SGHVS and FQNEAQ. Losses at the gene ends were 6 bases for V and 9 bases for J; bases not matched to a gene: 9. The CDR3 length is 15 residues. This CDR3 reads CASSLAGTGGSEQFF. CDR3 nucleotides: TGTGCCAGCAGTTTGGCCGGGACAGGGGGCAGTGAGCAGTTCTTC.

This clone is a singleton in its sample. This chain joins TRBV5-4 and TRBJ2-6; possibly TRBD1 for D (6 bases). Looked up from germline, CDR1 is SGHNT and CDR2 is YYREEE (reference sequence). The CDR3 contains 17 residues. V was clipped by 2 bases and J by 4 bases, with 16 bases between them. The CDR3 protein is CASSFYYRATGANVLTF. CDR3 bases: TGTGCCAGCAGCTTCTACTACAGGGCAACAGGGGCCAACGTCCTGACTTTC.

This chain joins TRBV7-8 and TRBJ2-5; D is unclear. Trimming stripped 1 base from V and 0 bases from J, with 12 bases between. Germline CDR1 is SGHVS and CDR2 is FQNEAQ. The CDR3 covers 16 residues. In nucleotides, the CDR3 is TGTGCCAGCAGCTTAGTCGGCTTATCCAACCAAGAGACCCAGTACTTC. Protein product: CASSLVGLSNQETQYF.

This chain joins TRBV5-1 and TRBJ1-2; TRBD1 matches at 7 bases. Trimming removed 0 bases from V and 8 bases from J; junction bases left unmatched: 4. The CDR3 covers 13 residues. CDR1 is SGHRS and CDR2 is YFSETQ in the germline V gene. In DNA, the CDR3 is TGCGCCAGCAGCTTGGAACAGGGGCAGGGCTACACCTTC. Its translation: CASSLEQGQGYTF. The full variable domain, rest sourced from reference TRBV5-1 and TRBJ1-2, is KAGVTQTPRYLIKTRGQQVTLSCSPISGHRSVSWYQQTPGQGLQFLFEYFSETQRNKGNFPGRFSGRQFSNSRSEMNVSTLELGDSALYLCASSLEQGQGYTFGSGTRLTVV.

This clone was counted once. The chain combines TRBV4-3 with TRBJ1-6, with TRBD1 identical over 11 bases. V lost 2 bases, J lost 10 bases, and 10 bases stayed unmatched. CDR3 length equals 17 residues. From germline, CDR1 is LGHNA and CDR2 YSLEER. The DNA of the CDR3 is TGCGCCAGCAGCCAAAACCCGCCGGGACAGGGGGTATCACCCCTCCACTTT. Its translation: CASSQNPPGQGVSPLHF.

The rearrangement links TRBV6-4 to TRBJ2-7, with no clear D. The ends were cut back, 10 bases at V and 6 bases at J, with 22 bases in the middle. CDR1 and CDR2 from the germline V gene are MRHNA and SNTAGT. The CDR3 sequence is 14 residues long. CDR3 sequence: CATSPRRKSGEQYF. Written as DNA, the CDR3 is TGTGCCACCTCCCCCAGACGGAAGAGTGGCGAGCAGTACTTC.

CDR3 loop: CASSHRRTGGTNEQYF. The DNA for the CDR3 is TGTGCCAGCAGCCACCGTCGGACAGGGGGCACCAACGAGCAGTACTTC. The rearrangement joins TRBV14 to TRBJ2-7; TRBD1 aligns across 11 bases. The V segment lost 3 bases and the J segment 5 bases; nucleotides outside the gene matches: 9. Germline loops: CDR1 SGHDN, CDR2 FVKESK. The CDR3 spans 16 residues.

V usage is TRBV27 and J usage is TRBJ2-7, with 7 nucleotides matching TRBD1. The V gene's germline CDR1 is MNHEY and CDR2 SMNVEV (reference sequence). The CDR3 runs to 16 residues. J was trimmed by 5 bases and V by 7 bases; bases with no gene match: 17. The CDR3 bases are TGTGCCAGCATCAATCCCTCCGCGACAGGGCCCCACGAGCAGTACTTC. Its protein product is CASINPSATGPHEQYF.

The chain joins TRBV28 to TRBJ1-1, with TRBD1 matching 7 bases. The CDR3 runs to 14 residues. The germline V gene encodes CDR1 MDHEN and CDR2 SYDVKM. With 7 bases clipped from V and 0 bases from J, the junction kept 5 bases outside the gene matches. The CDR3 DNA reads as TGTGCCAGCAAAGAGACAGGGATGAACACTGAAGCTTTCTTT. It translates to CASKETGMNTEAFF.

In this sample, this clone turned up once. The rearrangement uses TRBV5-1 and TRBJ1-1, with D maybe TRBD1 (6 bases). Per the germline V gene, CDR1 is SGHRS and CDR2 is YFSETQ. V was cut by 4 bases and J by 3 bases, with 19 bases left in between. This CDR3 comprises 16 residues. The CDR3 DNA reads TGCGCCAGCAGCCCGATCGAACAGGGACGAGACACTGAAGCTTTCTTT. The encoded protein is CASSPIEQGRDTEAFF. Full variable domain (outside the CDR3, taken from reference TRBV5-1 and TRBJ1-1): KAGVTQTPRYLIKTRGQQVTLSCSPISGHRSVSWYQQTPGQGLQFLFEYFSETQRNKGNFPGRFSGRQFSNSRSEMNVSTLELGDSALYLCASSPIEQGRDTEAFFGQGTRLTVV.

This rearrangement joins TRBV7-3 to TRBJ2-1, with a possible D match to TRBD2 (7 bases). V dropped 2 bases and J dropped 4 bases, with 18 bases sitting between them. The germline V gene encodes CDR1 SGHTA and CDR2 FQGTGA. This CDR3 has 17 amino acids. CDR3 sequence (DNA): TGTGCCAGCAGCTTAGGCCGTCCGGGGGGCCGTTACAATGAGCAGTTCTTC. Translating gives CASSLGRPGGRYNEQFF.

The V gene is TRBV5-1, the J gene TRBJ2-1; D is undetermined. The V end was cut by 5 bases, the J end by 6 bases, with 6 bases between. The CDR3 consists of 11 residues. Germline V gene data show CDR1 as SGHRS and CDR2 as YFSETQ. The CDR3 DNA is TGCGCCAGCAGAATGTTCAATGAGCAGTTCTTC. Translated, it gives CASRMFNEQFF. Full variable domain (rest looked up from reference TRBV5-1 and TRBJ2-1): KAGVTQTPRYLIKTRGQQVTLSCSPISGHRSVSWYQQTPGQGLQFLFEYFSETQRNKGNFPGRFSGRQFSNSRSEMNVSTLELGDSALYLCASRMFNEQFFGPGTRLTVL.

This chain links TRBV4-1 with TRBJ2-3; D perhaps matches TRBD1 (5 bases). The ends were cut back, 4 bases at V and 8 bases at J, with 19 bases in the middle. This CDR3 has 15 residues. From germline, CDR1 is MGHRA and CDR2 YSYEKL. The CDR3 protein is CASSPRRHMQGTQYF. Written as DNA, the CDR3 is TGCGCCAGCAGCCCCCGAAGACACATGCAGGGTACGCAGTATTTT.

V gene TRBV7-2 combines with J gene TRBJ2-2; D is ambiguous. Trimming left V 0 bases short and J 4 bases short, with 3 bases between. CDR3 length equals 13 residues. Germline loops: CDR1 SGHTA, CDR2 FQGNSA. The CDR3 nucleotides read TGTGCCAGCAGCTTAGCTGGCACCGGGGAGCTGTTTTTT. Translating gives CASSLAGTGELFF.

This clone was picked up one time. The chain combines TRBV12-5 with TRBJ2-3; D is uncertain. The V gene lost 2 bases and the J gene lost 6 bases, with 18 bases spanning the gap. CDR3 length: 16 amino acids. Germline V lookup: CDR1 LGHNT, CDR2 FRNRAP. CDR3 in DNA: TGTGCTAGTGGTTTGCTGAAGGGTCCCAGTAGGGATACGCAGTATTTT. The encoded protein is CASGLLKGPSRDTQYF.

The rearrangement uses TRBV7-2 and TRBJ2-7; D is perhaps TRBD2 (6 bases). The CDR3 extends over 15 amino acids. V lost 4 bases, J lost 3 bases, and 16 bases lay in between. The germline V gene has CDR1 SGHTA and CDR2 FQGNSA. CDR3 DNA sequence: TGTGCCAGCAGCTCCTACCCGGGACTCCGCTACGAGCAGTACTTC. This translates into CASSSYPGLRYEQYF.

This chain links TRBV27 with TRBJ1-5, with TRBD1 matching 8 bases. The V segment lost 4 bases and the J segment 0 bases; nucleotides outside the gene matches: 8. This CDR3 is built from 17 residues. CDR1 and CDR2 from the germline V gene are MNHEY and SMNVEV (reference sequence). The CDR3 DNA is TGTGCCAGCAGTTCCTGGACAGGGCCGAATAGCAATCAGCCCCAGCATTTT. Amino acid sequence: CASSSWTGPNSNQPQHF.

J is TRBJ2-7 and V is TRBV28; perhaps TRBD1 as D (6 bases). The CDR3 runs 14 residues. Trimming pared 4 bases from V and 0 bases from J, leaving 10 bases between. Germline lookup yields CDR1 MDHEN and CDR2 SYDVKM. The CDR3 DNA sequence: TGTGCCAGCAGTTCGAGGACAGCCTCCTACGAGCAGTACTTC. Translation gives CASSSRTASYEQYF.

V and J are TRBV27 and TRBJ1-2, with 7 bases identical to TRBD1. Germline V CDR1 and CDR2: MNHEY, SMNVEV (reference sequence). With 5 bases clipped from V and 3 bases from J, the junction kept 3 bases outside the gene matches. The CDR3 contains 13 residues. CDR3 bases: TGTGCCAGCAGTCGGGACAGCCACTATGGCTACACCTTC. It translates to CASSRDSHYGYTF.

V is TRBV27 and J is TRBJ1-1; D ambiguous. Looked up from germline, CDR1 is MNHEY and CDR2 is SMNVEV (reference sequence). The CDR3 is made up of 12 amino acids. CDR3 in amino acids: CASWEGNTEAFF. The CDR3 bases are TGTGCGTCGTGGGAGGGGAACACTGAAGCTTTCTTT.

The genes are TRBV19 and TRBJ1-5; perhaps TRBD1 as D (6 bases). V was cut by 8 bases and J by 4 bases, with 9 bases left in between. The CDR3 is made up of 12 amino acids. In germline, CDR1 is LNHDA, CDR2 SQIVND (reference sequence). CDR3 amino acids: CASRDMNQPQHF. The CDR3 DNA reads TGTGCCAGTCGGGACATGAATCAGCCCCAGCATTTT.

The V gene is TRBV28, the J gene TRBJ2-7; TRBD1 matches 7 bases. The CDR3 covers 16 residues. Germline assignment: CDR1 MDHEN and CDR2 SYDVKM. The trim removed 6 bases at V and 3 bases at J, leaving 14 bases unmatched. CDR3 nucleotides: TGTGCCAGCAGACAAGCCGGACAGGTTGGGGTCTACGAGCAGTACTTC. Translated: CASRQAGQVGVYEQYF.

The chain combines TRBV28 with TRBJ2-3, with D perhaps TRBD1 (6 bases). There are 18 residues in the CDR3. V shed 2 bases and J shed 0 bases, with 18 bases lying between them. CDR1 and CDR2 from the germline V gene are MDHEN and SYDVKM. Written as DNA, the CDR3 is TGTGCCAGCAGTTTACAGACGGACAGCCACCCTAGCACAGATACGCAGTATTTT. This encodes CASSLQTDSHPSTDTQYF.